The 18 T cell receptor beta chains in this list originate from one sample, sequenced in a study of cytomegalovirus exposure and HLA in healthy donors. PCR was performed using 60 Vbeta and 13 Jbeta primers. Sequenced by immunoSEQ multiplex PCR; TCRdb stores in-frame clones only, minus some. The sample contains 200,000 to 250,000 clones, about 83% of which appear only once. The specimen sequenced was PBMCs. The receptors come from a human donor in good health.

Here the CDR3 DNA reads TGTGCCAGCAGCCAGGGGGCCGTGATAGCTTTCTTT. It codes for CASSQGAVIAFF. The chain couples TRBV25-1 to TRBJ1-1; 8 positions match TRBD1. Germline assignment: CDR1 MGHDK and CDR2 SYGVNS. CDR3 length: 12 residues. V lost 6 bases and J lost 10; bases outside the gene matches: 7.

This clone was observed a handful of times. The genes are TRBV7-9 and TRBJ1-1, with D possibly being TRBD1 (5 bases). From germline, CDR1 is SEHNR and CDR2 FQNEAQ (reference sequence). The CDR3 spans 14 residues. V was clipped by 2 bases and J by 2 bases, with 9 bases between them. The CDR3 DNA sequence: TGTGCCAGCAGCTTACAGGGATCCAACACTGAAGCTTTCTTT. Translation: CASSLQGSNTEAFF.

V gene TRBV2 combines with J gene TRBJ2-6, with 8 bases identical to TRBD1. The CDR3 spans 14 residues. Germline V gene lookup returns CDR1 SNHLY and CDR2 FYNNEI. J lost 12 bases, V lost 6 bases, and 10 bases had no gene match. The CDR3 nucleotides read TGTGCCAGCAGGGGGAAGGGACAGGAAGGCGTCCTGACTTTC. Encoded protein: CASRGKGQEGVLTF.

This chain joins TRBV5-6 and TRBJ1-2; 7 bases align to TRBD1. Per germline, CDR1 SGHDT and CDR2 YYEEEE. The V and J ends lost 6 bases and 5 bases, in that order; junction bases with no gene match: 4. The length of the CDR3 is 12 residues. The CDR3 DNA is TGTGCCAGCACTCAACAGGGGTATGGCTACACCTTC. It specifies CASTQQGYGYTF.

The gene calls are TRBV29-1 and TRBJ2-7; TRBD2 aligns across 14 bases. Germline trimming cut 4 bases from V and 4 bases from J; bases unmatched to any gene: 9. The CDR3 runs to 16 residues. Germline lookup yields CDR1 SQVTM and CDR2 ANQGSEA. CDR3 DNA sequence: TGCAGCGTTGGACTAGCGGGAGGGCTTGTAGGGTACGAGCAGTACTTC. It specifies CSVGLAGGLVGYEQYF.

This chain links TRBV4-1 with TRBJ1-1; D ambiguous. CDR3 size: 16 residues. The V and J ends lost 1 base and 1 base respectively, with 13 bases between them. Per germline, CDR1 MGHRA and CDR2 YSYEKL. DNA for the CDR3: TGCGCCAGCAGCCAAGGCGAGTGGGAGGGGAACACTGAAGCTTTCTTT. This codes for CASSQGEWEGNTEAFF.

V gene TRBV12-2 combines with J gene TRBJ2-7; TRBD1 is the table's D call and was not checked against the DNA. TRBV12-2 corresponds to a pseudogene. This CDR3 has 15 amino acids. The CDR3 spells CASRLNRDTIDEQYF. CDR3 bases: TGTGCAAGTCGCCTCAACCGGGACACAATCGACGAGCAGTACTTC.

The V and J genes are TRBV5-1 and TRBJ2-3, with D maybe TRBD1 (6 bases). The V gene lost 4 bases and the J gene lost 2 bases, with 17 bases spanning the gap. The V gene's germline CDR1 is SGHRS and CDR2 YFSETQ. The CDR3 loop spans 16 amino acids. DNA for the CDR3: TGCGCCAGCAGCAGGTACCCGGACAGTAACACAGATACGCAGTATTTT. Its translation is CASSRYPDSNTDTQYF. Full variable domain (remainder filled in from reference TRBV5-1 and TRBJ2-3): KAGVTQTPRYLIKTRGQQVTLSCSPISGHRSVSWYQQTPGQGLQFLFEYFSETQRNKGNFPGRFSGRQFSNSRSEMNVSTLELGDSALYLCASSRYPDSNTDTQYFGPGTRLTVL.

The genes are TRBV5-1 and TRBJ2-7; D possibly corresponds to TRBD2 (6 bases). The CDR3 is 13 amino acids. Between the trimmed V and J ends, which lost 4 bases and 2 bases, there was a span of 10 bases. The germline gives CDR1 SGHRS, CDR2 YFSETQ. The CDR3 protein is CASSPREAYEQYF. The DNA for the CDR3 is TGCGCCAGCAGCCCGCGGGAAGCCTACGAGCAGTACTTC.

This clone was seen only once. This rearrangement joins TRBV7-9 to TRBJ2-1; TRBD2 matches 10 bases. The CDR3 totals 15 residues. Germline loops: CDR1 SEHNR, CDR2 FQNEAQ (reference sequence). Trimming removed 6 bases from V and 2 bases from J; junction bases left unmatched: 4. This CDR3 reads CASSSLAGAYNEQFF. The CDR3 DNA follows: TGTGCCAGCAGTTCCCTAGCGGGAGCCTACAATGAGCAGTTCTTC.

The chain is built from TRBV10-2 and TRBJ2-7; unclear D gene. V lost 4 bases and J lost 0, with 7 bases in between. This CDR3 has 13 residues. Germline V lookup: CDR1 WSHSY, CDR2 SAAADI. The CDR3 sequence: CASSVDTSYEQYF. The CDR3 DNA is TGCGCCAGCAGTGTTGACACCTCCTACGAGCAGTACTTC.

The chain recombines TRBV18 with TRBJ1-5, with D possibly TRBD1 on 6 matching bases. Trimming removed 2 bases from V and 5 bases from J, with 10 bases in between. Looked up from germline, CDR1 is KGHSH and CDR2 is LQKENI. CDR3 length equals 14 residues. CDR3 sequence: CASSPNEGDQPQHF. Written as DNA, the CDR3 is TGTGCCAGCTCACCAAATGAGGGGGATCAGCCCCAGCATTTT.

There are a few counts of this clone. The rearrangement links TRBV27 to TRBJ2-3; TRBD1 agrees at 12 bases. This CDR3 comprises 17 residues. The V and J ends lost 6 bases and 3 bases, in that order; junction bases with no gene match: 10. CDR1 and CDR2 from the germline V gene are MNHEY and SMNVEV (reference sequence). CDR3 in amino acids: CASSYSAGQGATDTQYF. The CDR3 DNA reads as TGTGCCAGCAGCTACTCCGCGGGACAGGGGGCGACAGATACGCAGTATTTT.

This clone has more than one count but fewer than ten. The chain combines TRBV19 with TRBJ2-3; 10 bases are a match to TRBD1. This CDR3 spans 15 amino acids. The J segment lost 5 bases and the V segment lost 2 bases, leaving 4 bases of the junction unmatched. Per the germline V gene, CDR1 is LNHDA and CDR2 is SQIVND (reference sequence). This CDR3 reads CASSISRTGGDTQYF. The CDR3 nucleotides are TGTGCCAGTAGTATATCTCGGACAGGGGGAGATACGCAGTATTTT.

The V gene is TRBV15, the J gene TRBJ2-7; 7 bases fit TRBD2. V was pared by 4 bases and J by 0 bases, with 6 bases of the junction left unmatched. This CDR3 has 15 residues. Per the germline V gene, CDR1 is LNHNV and CDR2 is YYDKDF (reference sequence). For the CDR3, the DNA is TGTGCCACCAGCATGGGTAGCGGGTCCTCCTACGAGCAGTACTTC. Its translation: CATSMGSGSSYEQYF.

This chain joins TRBV27 and TRBJ1-1; 8 nucleotides align to TRBD1. The CDR3 length is 14 residues. Germline CDR1 reads MNHEY; CDR2 reads SMNVEV (reference sequence). Losses at the gene ends were 2 bases for V and 1 base for J; bases not matched to a gene: 0. CDR3 in amino acids: CASSLGTGNTEAFF. The CDR3 DNA reads as TGTGCCAGCAGTTTAGGGACAGGGAACACTGAAGCTTTCTTT.

The chain employs TRBV7-9 and TRBJ2-7; TRBD2 might be the D (5 bases). Germline V gene sequence: CDR1 SEHNR, CDR2 FQNEAQ (reference sequence). Trimming took off 5 bases at V and 3 bases at J, with 11 bases between the two ends. CDR3 length: 13 residues. The CDR3 DNA reads TGTGCCAGCAGCCCCGTCGGGGTCTACGAGCAGTACTTC. Its protein product is CASSPVGVYEQYF.

CDR3 residues: CASSLDRGGGYTF. CDR3 nucleotide sequence: TGTGCCAGCAGTCTGGACAGGGGAGGTGGCTACACCTTC. The V gene is TRBV2, the J gene TRBJ1-2, with 9 bases that match TRBD1. With 5 bases clipped from V and 7 bases from J, the junction kept 5 bases outside the gene matches. The germline V gene has CDR1 SNHLY and CDR2 FYNNEI. This CDR3 is built from 13 residues. The entire variable domain, with the rest obtained from reference TRBV2 and TRBJ1-2, is as follows: EPEVTQTPSHQVTQMGQEVILRCVPISNHLYFYWYRQILGQKVEFLVSFYNNEISEKSEIFDDQFSVERPDGSNFTLKIRSTKLEDSAMYFCASSLDRGGGYTFGSGTRLTVV.